This T cell receptor beta chain was observed in a study of cytomegalovirus exposure and HLA in healthy donors (dated by TCRdb to 2015 to 2018). In terms of the full investigation: An earlier analysis of roughly 500 of the donors reported about 290 Gb of sequence data and approximately 110 million unique TCR beta sequences from some 180 million T cells. An early release covering more than 500 HLA-typed donors comprised approximately 300 gigabases of sequencing data and approximately 80 million unique TCR sequences. Of the roughly 400 genotyped donors, 65% to 90% fell in the genetic ancestry cluster associated with self-reported Caucasian donors. The study aimed to test whether signatures of past pathogen exposure could be identified by cataloging public T cell receptors. Using immunosequencing, the study profiled T cell repertoires from some 670 subjects and related those repertoires to cytomegalovirus serostatus. In addition to the first cohort of approximately 650 subjects, a separate validation cohort of over 90 different subjects was used. The study combined high-throughput TCR immunosequencing, statistical association of individual TCRs with disease status, and machine learning to predict cytomegalovirus infection status. A later analysis re-examined previously published TCR beta repertoires from more than 550 donors and added high-resolution HLA genotyping to investigate patterns of TCR occurrence. In the later analysis, no new phenotypic data were used to find candidate immune exposures; instead, reliance was placed on TCR beta sequences and their occurrence across donors. An earlier analysis of some 600 of the donors applied high-throughput TCR beta sequencing to assess whether each TCR beta V gene segment acted as functional or pseudogenic. Donor age, sex, ethnicity and CMV serostatus were compiled together with the repertoire data. Genome-wide SNP genotypes for about 60% of the 666 donors were used in a later genetic analysis, which treated that subset as a discovery cohort. Every repertoire in the discovery cohort had been generated on one and the same sequencing platform. Class I and class II HLA loci were covered by the typing at four-digit resolution. Typing coverage differed by locus: A, B, C, DRB1 and DQB1 were typed in about 620-640 donors, DQA1 in around 500, DPA1 in 600 to 610, and DPB1 in just under 480. Because of strong linkage in the cohort, roughly five DR-DQ haplotypes were treated as single units for association and clustering. Among some 410 genotyped donors of the cohort, an average of about 240,000 unique TCR beta nucleotide sequences were sequenced per donor, around 20% of them non-productive. Findings and caveats that apply to the study as a whole: V-gene and J-gene trimming of TCR beta chains was associated with a missense DCLRE1C variant in a later genetic analysis, and the association was replicated in an independent cohort. A later genetic analysis reported fewer N-insertions in productive TCRs among donors in an Asian-associated ancestry cluster than the roughly 640-donor mean. Because counts were too low, seventeen rarely observed V segments, including chromosome 9 orphons, were excluded from the earlier analysis of 587 of the donors. According to a later analysis, TCR association rates differed among HLA loci, with DRB1 alleles showing the most associated TCRs and HLA-C alleles showing the fewest. In a later analysis, HLA-associated TCR beta chains were found to be more clonally expanded and to have lower generation probabilities than equally common non-associated chains. The authors suggested that the approach could potentially be generalized to other disease states and immunological phenotypes. The classifier was reported to diagnose cytomegalovirus status with high specificity and sensitivity in both the original and validation cohorts. Presence/absence analyses assumed roughly uniform sequencing depth across donors, an assumption that may not hold. The cohort was sequenced for TCR beta chains only, and without alpha or paired-chain data the features that could be detected were limited. Correlated functional status among segregating V segments might be attributable to linkage disequilibrium, but an unknown experimental factor could not be ruled out. HLA typing was unavailable for some donors at each locus, so association tests used only the typed subset. A cluster of highly shared sequence variants was judged likely to represent a technical artifact of the sequencing pipeline. In a later analysis, several top co-occurrence clusters were reported to appear linked to parvovirus B19, influenza, CMV and Epstein-Barr virus. The only immune exposure information available for the cohort was CMV serostatus. Most CMV-associated TCR beta chains appeared to be HLA-restricted in a later analysis, and the HLA associations seemed to be driven largely by CMV exposure. A further reported finding was that TCR beta sequences accurately predicted the HLA-A and HLA-B alleles for most subjects in the first cohort. Specific HLA alleles were associated with around 18,000 TCR beta sequences at a false discovery rate of 0.05 in a later analysis. Some IMGT-functional V segments, including TRBV6-2 and TRBV6-3, could not be distinguished by the 87-base-pair reads and were therefore excluded. When HLA alleles, especially DR and DQ, strongly co-occurred, TCR associations were difficult to assign to individual alleles. Across donors, most TCR sequences were observed very rarely, whereas some public TCRs were present in many individuals. An earlier analysis of roughly 570 of the donors showed that most TCR beta V segments appeared in productive rearrangements either about 87% or about 30% of the time, which broadly matched IMGT annotations. The study gave a list of 150 to 200 TCR beta chains associated with cytomegalovirus. In vitro tests confirmed that a few of the cytomegalovirus-associated TCR beta chains recognize cytomegalovirus antigens.

Notes on this clone: Its antigen has not been determined. Within one base of it there is no much larger clone, and no base qualities were kept.

The cohort comprised some 680 healthy bone marrow donors. At the time of sampling, all cohort members were nominally healthy, though unrecorded immune exposures were likely present. The donor tested CMV seronegative, placing the donor among the 350 to 400 seronegative members of the cohort. Every donor gave a peripheral blood sample, and the peripheral blood mononuclear cells from that sample were used for TCR beta sequencing. Genomic DNA was extracted from the blood cell samples with the Qiagen DNeasy Blood Extraction Kit. Libraries were made using the immunoSEQ multiplex PCR assay. For the multiplex PCR, a mixture combining 60 forward primers for TCR Vbeta segments and 13 reverse primers for TCR Jbeta segments was used. The CDR3 region of rearranged TCR beta genes was amplified from genomic DNA with a multiplex PCR assay. The Illumina HiSeq System was used to sequence the amplified TCR beta libraries as 87-base-pair reads. The original pipeline was this. Across the 666 repertoires, a later analysis counted roughly 84 million unique TCR beta chains, 9 million to 14 million of which were shared by at least two donors. To remove PCR and sequencing errors, raw reads were error-corrected and collapsed into unique sequences using a nearest-neighbor algorithm that merged closely related sequences. V, D and J gene segments were assigned by aligning CDR3 sequences to IMGT reference sequences. For a sequence to be retained, a match of at least six nucleotides to both a V gene segment and a J gene segment was required. A rearrangement was called productive if the CDR3 had no stop codons and remained in frame with V and J, and every other rearrangement was called non-productive. CDR3 was defined by IMGT convention, running from the second conserved V-encoded cysteine to the conserved J-encoded phenylalanine. The earlier analysis of approximately 500 of the donors excluded sequences that lacked an unambiguous match to a single V gene segment. An earlier analysis of 587 of the donors classified V segments as functional when productive rearrangements were above 56.7% and as segregating when the standard deviation between donors was above 5%. To diagnose cytomegalovirus status from the catalog of TCR beta chain sequences, a statistical classification framework was built. In a later analysis, V and J genes were assigned by comparing TCR nucleotide sequences against IMGT/GENE-DB human TR gene sequences. A later analysis assigned CDR3 sequences and most-parsimonious VDJ recombination scenarios with the TCRdist pipeline. A later analysis defined each TCR beta chain by its CDR3 amino acid sequence plus V-gene family, and excluded reads lacking a unique V-gene family. In a later analysis, 450 to 600 highly shared, low-generation-probability nucleotide sequences were removed to address suspected cross-contamination and a sequencing artifact. A later analysis calculated a clonal expansion index for each public chain from normalized within-repertoire ranks of inferred template counts. Generation probabilities in a later analysis came from a VDJ recombination model fitted to out-of-frame rearrangements, and those results were checked against IGoR. In a later analysis, hypergeometric tests were used to score TCR-TCR, TCR-HLA and TCR-CMV co-occurrence, with a repertoire-size bias correction applied to TCR pairs. To estimate false discovery rates, a later analysis permuted the HLA or CMV assignments 20 times. A later analysis grouped co-occurring TCRs with DBSCAN, adding TCRdist sequence similarity when clustering within HLA-allele-positive subsets. Repertoires with fewer than 30,000 or more than 120,000 public chains were left out of co-occurrence clustering, as were five repertoires with anomalous nucleotide sharing. Held by TCRdb, this immuneACCESS table contains in-frame sequences only and omits some clones. Under half of the omission traces to an unresolved V gene where checked; the cause of the rest is unknown. That table furnishes V, J and clone size, whereas the DNA furnished D and trimming. This sample comprises roughly 150,000 clones, approximately 80% of them detected only once. In total, the top ten clones hold roughly 3.7% of the sample.

The CDR3 goes from the cysteine to the phenylalanine over 15 residues. Left in the record is the CDR3 DNA by itself, 45 bases read in frame from the first base. CDR1 SNHLY and CDR2 FYNNEI are derived from the germline V gene. V lost 6 bases and J lost 1 base, and the count of bases not matched to a germline gene is 4. Source material: PBMCs. The TCR comes from a male donor in good health and CMV-seronegative. Rearrangement joined TRBV2 to TRBJ2-1, with 9 bases matching TRBD1. The CDR3 reads as follows: CASSPGQGSYNEQFF. At the DNA level, the sequence is TGTGCCAGCAGCCCGGGACAGGGTTCCTACAATGAGCAGTTCTTC.